This TCR beta chain was found in a study of control samples from healthy donors and cancer patients. TCRdb's table, derived via immunoSEQ multiplex PCR, lists solely in-frame clones and lacks some. The repertoire includes 150,000 to 200,000 clones, around 88% of them detected once, and roughly 1.7% sits in the top ten. Germline CDR1 SGHTA, CDR2 FQGNSA. Trimming pared 4 bases from V and 2 bases from J, leaving 18 bases between. This CDR3 is 17 amino acids long. The chain uses TRBV7-2 and TRBJ1-3; tentatively, D is TRBD1 (5 bases). Sequenced input: blood. This receptor was taken from a man in his late teens or twenties in good health. The CDR3 sequence: CASSYVISGTAGNTIYF. CDR3 nucleotide sequence: TGTGCCAGCAGCTACGTGATCTCAGGGACGGCTGGAAACACCATATATTTT.